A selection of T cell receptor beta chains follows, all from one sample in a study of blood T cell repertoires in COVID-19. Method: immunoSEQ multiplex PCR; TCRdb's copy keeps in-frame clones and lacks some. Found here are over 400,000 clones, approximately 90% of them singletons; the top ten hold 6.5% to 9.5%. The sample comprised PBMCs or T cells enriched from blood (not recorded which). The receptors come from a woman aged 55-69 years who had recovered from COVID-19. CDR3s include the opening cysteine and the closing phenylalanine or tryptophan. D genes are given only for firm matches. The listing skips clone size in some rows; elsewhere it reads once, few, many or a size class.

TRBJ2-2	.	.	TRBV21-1	TGTGCCAGCAGTAGAGGGGGGGACAAGTCTTTTGAAACCGGGGAGCTGTTTTTT	CASSRGGDKSFETGELFF
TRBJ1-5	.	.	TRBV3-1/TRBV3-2	TGTGCCAGCAGCCAAGACGTAGGGGGAAGTCCCCAGCATTTT	CASSQDVGGSPQHF
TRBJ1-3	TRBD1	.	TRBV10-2	TGCGCCAGCACCGGACAGGGAAAGGGAGACACCATATATTTT	CASTGQGKGDTIYF
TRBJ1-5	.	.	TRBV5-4	TGTGCCAGCAGCCGAAGGGGGAGGGATAATCAGCCCCAGCATTTT	CASSRRGRDNQPQHF
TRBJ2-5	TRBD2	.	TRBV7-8	TGTGCCAGCAGCATTAGCGGGGGGGAAGAGACCCAGTACTTC	CASSISGGEETQYF
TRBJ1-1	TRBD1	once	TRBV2	TGTGCCAGCAGCGGGGGACAGCCGGAAACTTTCTTT	CASSGGQPETFF
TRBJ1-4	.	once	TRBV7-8	TGTGCCAGCAGCTTTAGTCACTACACTAATGAAAAACTGTTTTTT	CASSFSHYTNEKLFF
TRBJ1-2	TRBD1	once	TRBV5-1	TGCGCCAGCAGCTTGGGAGGGACAGGGGTCACTGGCTACACCTTC	CASSLGGTGVTGYTF
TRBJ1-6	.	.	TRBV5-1	TGCGCCAGCAGCTCCCTTGGACATACTAATTCACCCCTCCACTTT	CASSSLGHTNSPLHF
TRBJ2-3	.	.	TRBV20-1	TGCAGTGCCGGGGCGGGACTCTCGCAGTATTTT	CSAGAGLSQYF
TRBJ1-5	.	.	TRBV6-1	TGTGCCAGCAGTGACAGTCAAAGCAATCAGCCCCAGCATTTT	CASSDSQSNQPQHF